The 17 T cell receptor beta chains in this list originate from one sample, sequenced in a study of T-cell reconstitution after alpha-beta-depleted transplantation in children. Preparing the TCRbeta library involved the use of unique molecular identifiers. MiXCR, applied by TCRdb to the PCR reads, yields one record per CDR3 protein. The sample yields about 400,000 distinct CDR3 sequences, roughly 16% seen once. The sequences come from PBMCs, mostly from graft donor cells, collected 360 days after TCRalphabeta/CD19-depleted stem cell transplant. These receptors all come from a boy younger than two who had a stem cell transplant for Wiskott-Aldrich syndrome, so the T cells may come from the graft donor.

This CDR3 is CASSPSQGKPNNEQFF. The DNA for the CDR3 is TGCGCCAGCAGCCCTAGCCAGGGGAAACCCAACAATGAGCAGTTCTTC. The V call is TRBV5-1, the J call TRBJ2-1, with D tentatively TRBD1 (6 bases). The CDR3 sequence is 16 residues long. The V gene lost 4 bases and the J gene lost 5 bases, with 19 bases spanning the gap. Germline V gives CDR1 SGHRS, CDR2 YFSETQ.

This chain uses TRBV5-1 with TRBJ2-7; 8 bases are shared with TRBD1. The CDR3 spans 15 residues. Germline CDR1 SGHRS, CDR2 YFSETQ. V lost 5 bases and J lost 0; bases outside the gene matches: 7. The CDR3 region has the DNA TGCGCCAGCAGAGAGAGGGACAGGTCCTCCTACGAGCAGTACTTC. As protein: CASRERDRSSYEQYF.

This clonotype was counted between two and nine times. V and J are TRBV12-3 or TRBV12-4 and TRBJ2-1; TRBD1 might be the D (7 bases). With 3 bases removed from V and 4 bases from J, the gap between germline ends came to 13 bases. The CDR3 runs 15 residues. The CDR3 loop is CASSFAGQPYNEQFF. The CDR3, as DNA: TGTGCCAGCAGTTTTGCGGGACAGCCGTACAATGAGCAGTTCTTC.

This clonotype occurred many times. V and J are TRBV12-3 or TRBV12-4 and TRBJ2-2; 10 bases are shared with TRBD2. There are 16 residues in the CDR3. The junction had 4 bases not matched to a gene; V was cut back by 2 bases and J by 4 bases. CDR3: CASSLFGTSATGELFF. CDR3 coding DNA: TGTGCCAGCAGTTTATTTGGGACTAGCGCCACCGGGGAGCTGTTTTTT.

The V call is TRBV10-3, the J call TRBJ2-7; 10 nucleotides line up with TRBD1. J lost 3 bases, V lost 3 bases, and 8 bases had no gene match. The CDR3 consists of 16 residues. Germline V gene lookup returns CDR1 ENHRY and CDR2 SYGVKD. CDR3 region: CAISESRGQGGYEQYF. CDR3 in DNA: TGTGCCATCAGTGAATCTCGCGGACAGGGGGGCTACGAGCAGTACTTC.

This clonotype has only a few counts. This chain's CDR3 is CSARDAQRVDTQYF. DNA of the CDR3: TGCAGTGCTAGAGACGCCCAGCGAGTGGATACGCAGTATTTT. The chain is built from TRBV20-1 and TRBJ2-3; no definite D call. This CDR3 region has 14 residues. CDR1 and CDR2 from the germline V gene are DFQATT and SNEGSKA (reference sequence). V lost 0 bases to trimming and J lost 6 bases, with 13 bases between them.

CDR3 nucleotide sequence: TGTGCCAGCAGCGTGAGCGGGGCCCAAGAGACCCAGTACTTC. It yields the protein CASSVSGAQETQYF. The chain carries TRBV9 and TRBJ2-5; 7 positions match TRBD2. The CDR3 runs to 14 residues. Germline lookup yields CDR1 SGDLS and CDR2 YYNGEE. After removal of 2 bases from V and 1 base from J, the junction contained 2 bases not matched to a gene.

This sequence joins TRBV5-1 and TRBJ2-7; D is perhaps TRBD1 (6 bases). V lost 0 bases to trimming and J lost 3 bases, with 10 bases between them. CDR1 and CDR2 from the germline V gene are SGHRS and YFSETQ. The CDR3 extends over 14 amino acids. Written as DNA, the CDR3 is TGCGCCAGCAGCTTGGGGGCAGGGGTCTACGAGCAGTACTTC. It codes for CASSLGAGVYEQYF.

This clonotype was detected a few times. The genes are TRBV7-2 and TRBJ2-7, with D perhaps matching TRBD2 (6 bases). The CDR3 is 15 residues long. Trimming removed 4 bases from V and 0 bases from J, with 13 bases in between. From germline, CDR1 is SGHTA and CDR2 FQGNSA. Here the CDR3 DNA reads TGTGCCAGCAGCTCAAGAACCGGGAGCTCCTACGAGCAGTACTTC. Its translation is CASSSRTGSSYEQYF.

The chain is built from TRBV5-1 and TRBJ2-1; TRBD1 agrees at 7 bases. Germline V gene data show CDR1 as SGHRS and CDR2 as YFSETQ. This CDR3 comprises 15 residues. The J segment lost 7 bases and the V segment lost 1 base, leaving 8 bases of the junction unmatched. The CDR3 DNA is TGCGCCAGCAGCTTGATGTCAGGGGGTGGGAATGAGCAGTTCTTC. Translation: CASSLMSGGGNEQFF.

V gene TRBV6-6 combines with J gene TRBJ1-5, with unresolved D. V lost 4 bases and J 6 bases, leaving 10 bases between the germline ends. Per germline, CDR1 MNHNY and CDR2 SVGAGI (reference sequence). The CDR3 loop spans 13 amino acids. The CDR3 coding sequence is TGTGCCAGCAGTTTCAAAGGGATTCAGCCCCAGCATTTT. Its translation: CASSFKGIQPQHF.

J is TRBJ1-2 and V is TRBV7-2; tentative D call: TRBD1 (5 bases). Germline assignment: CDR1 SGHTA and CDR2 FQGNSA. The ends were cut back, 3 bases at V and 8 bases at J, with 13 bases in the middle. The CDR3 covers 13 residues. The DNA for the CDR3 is TGTGCCAGCAGCTTTCCCCAGGGACGGGGCTACACCTTC. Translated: CASSFPQGRGYTF.

The CDR3 protein is CSVTVNLRGRSYNEQFF. In DNA, the CDR3 is TGCAGCGTGACCGTAAACCTTCGGGGGAGGTCCTACAATGAGCAGTTCTTC. The V call is TRBV29-1, the J call TRBJ2-1, with D possibly being TRBD2 (6 bases). V shed 6 bases and J shed 1 base, with 22 bases lying between them. In germline, CDR1 is SQVTM, CDR2 ANQGSEA. The CDR3 has 17 amino acids.

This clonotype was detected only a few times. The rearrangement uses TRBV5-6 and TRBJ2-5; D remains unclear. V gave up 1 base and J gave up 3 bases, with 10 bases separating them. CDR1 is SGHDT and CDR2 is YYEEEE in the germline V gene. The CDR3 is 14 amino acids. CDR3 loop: CASSLRFREETQYF. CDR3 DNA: TGTGCCAGCAGCTTGAGGTTTAGGGAAGAGACCCAGTACTTC.

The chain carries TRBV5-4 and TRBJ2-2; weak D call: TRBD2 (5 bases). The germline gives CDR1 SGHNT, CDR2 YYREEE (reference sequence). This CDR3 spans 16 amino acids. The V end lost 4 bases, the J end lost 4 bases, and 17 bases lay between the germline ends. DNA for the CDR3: TGTGCCAGCAGCCTTACTAGGACCTCGGGCACCGGGGAGCTGTTTTTT. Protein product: CASSLTRTSGTGELFF.

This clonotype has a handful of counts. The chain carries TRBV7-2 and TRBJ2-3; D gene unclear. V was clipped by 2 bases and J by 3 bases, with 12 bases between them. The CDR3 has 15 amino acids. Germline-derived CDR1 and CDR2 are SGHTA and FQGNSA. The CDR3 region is CASSLTSHETDTQYF. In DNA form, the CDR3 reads TGTGCCAGCAGCTTAACGTCTCATGAGACAGATACGCAGTATTTT. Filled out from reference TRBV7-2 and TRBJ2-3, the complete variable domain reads GAGVSQSPSNKVTEKGKDVELRCDPISGHTALYWYRQSLGQGLEFLIYFQGNSAPDKSGLPSDRFSAERTGGSVSTLTIQRTQQEDSAVYLCASSLTSHETDTQYFGPGTRLTVL.

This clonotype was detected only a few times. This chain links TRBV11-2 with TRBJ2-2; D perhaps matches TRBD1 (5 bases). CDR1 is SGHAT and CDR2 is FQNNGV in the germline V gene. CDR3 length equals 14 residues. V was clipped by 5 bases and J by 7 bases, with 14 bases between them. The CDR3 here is CASSPGLRSGELFF. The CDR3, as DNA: TGTGCCAGCAGCCCAGGGTTGCGAAGCGGGGAGCTGTTTTTT. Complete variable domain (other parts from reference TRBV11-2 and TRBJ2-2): EAGVAQSPRYKIIEKRQSVAFWCNPISGHATLYWYQQILGQGPKLLIQFQNNGVVDDSQLPKDRFSAERLKGVDSTLKIQPAKLEDSAVYLCASSPGLRSGELFFGEGSRLTVL.